This entry lists 16 T cell receptor beta chains sequenced from one sample in a study of cytomegalovirus exposure and HLA in healthy donors. Primers for the PCR totalled 60 Vbeta and 13 Jbeta. Method: immunoSEQ multiplex PCR; TCRdb's copy keeps in-frame clones and lacks some. The sample consists of approximately 190,000 clones, 81% of them appearing once. Material: PBMCs. The receptors shown here come from a man aged 50 or older in good health and CMV-seronegative.

Details on this clone: Other DNA sequences in the sample encode the same CDR3. V usage is TRBV4-1 and J usage is TRBJ1-3; a weak D match, TRBD1 (6 bases). Deletions cut 3 bases from V and 1 base from J, with 10 bases between. This CDR3 region has 15 residues. Germline V gene data show CDR1 as MGHRA and CDR2 as YSYEKL. Written as DNA, the CDR3 is TGCGCCAGCAGCCAGGACAGAGCTTCTGGAAACACCATATATTTT. Translated, it gives CASSQDRASGNTIYF.

The chain couples TRBV27 to TRBJ1-1, with 7 nucleotides matching TRBD1. The CDR3 loop spans 13 amino acids. Germline CDR1 reads MNHEY; CDR2 reads SMNVEV (reference sequence). V was pared by 3 bases and J by 7 bases, with 5 bases of the junction left unmatched. CDR3 DNA: TGTGCCAGCAGTTTTACAGGGGAGGATGAAGCTTTCTTT. Protein sequence: CASSFTGEDEAFF.

The J gene is TRBJ1-1, the V gene TRBV2; no clear D gene. The CDR3 length is 11 residues. In germline, CDR1 is SNHLY, CDR2 FYNNEI. Trimming shortened V by 6 bases and J by 5 bases, and 7 bases separated the two germline ends. The CDR3 DNA is TGTGCCAGCAGAGAGGAGACTGAAGCTTTCTTT. It is translated as CASREETEAFF.

V gene TRBV27 combines with J gene TRBJ1-2; possibly TRBD1 for D (6 bases). The CDR3 runs 13 residues. Germline V lookup: CDR1 MNHEY, CDR2 SMNVEV (reference sequence). Trimming took 4 bases from V and 9 from J, leaving 15 bases between them. The CDR3 here is CASSSSGHSSYTF. Written as DNA, the CDR3 is TGTGCCAGCAGTTCCTCGGGACATTCGAGCTACACCTTC.

This chain joins TRBV5-6 and TRBJ2-1; 7 bases map to TRBD1. CDR1 SGHDT and CDR2 YYEEEE come from the germline V gene. This CDR3 has 13 residues. The V segment lost 2 bases and the J segment 7 bases; nucleotides outside the gene matches: 3. The CDR3 region has the DNA TGTGCCAGCAGCTTCGTACAGGGGAATGAGCAGTTCTTC. This codes for CASSFVQGNEQFF.

The genes are TRBV7-3 and TRBJ2-3, with 9 nucleotides matching TRBD2. Germline-derived CDR1 and CDR2 are SGHTA and FQGTGA. V shed 3 bases and J 1 base; nucleotides not matched to a gene: 2. The CDR3 consists of 15 residues. Written as DNA, the CDR3 is TGTGCCAGCAGCTTGGCGGGGGGGCGCACAGATACGCAGTATTTT. Translated, it gives CASSLAGGRTDTQYF.

The chain is built from TRBV5-1 and TRBJ2-3, with a possible D match to TRBD2 (5 bases). Germline CDR1 reads SGHRS; CDR2 reads YFSETQ. CDR3 length: 16 amino acids. V was pared by 0 bases and J by 9 bases, with 20 bases between. The CDR3 region is CASSLGLAYVSGTQYF. CDR3 DNA: TGCGCCAGCAGCTTGGGTCTAGCTTACGTTTCGGGAACGCAGTATTTT. The complete variable domain, with remaining parts taken from reference TRBV5-1 and TRBJ2-3, reads KAGVTQTPRYLIKTRGQQVTLSCSPISGHRSVSWYQQTPGQGLQFLFEYFSETQRNKGNFPGRFSGRQFSNSRSEMNVSTLELGDSALYLCASSLGLAYVSGTQYFGPGTRLTVL.

The rearrangement links TRBV9 to TRBJ2-1; D is perhaps TRBD2 (5 bases). The CDR3 totals 13 residues. Trimming shortened V by 3 bases and J by 6 bases, and 10 bases separated the two germline ends. Germline CDR1 reads SGDLS; CDR2 reads YYNGEE. The CDR3 reads CASSALALNEQFF. The CDR3 DNA reads TGTGCCAGCAGCGCTCTAGCACTCAATGAGCAGTTCTTC.

The chain couples TRBV11-2 to TRBJ2-2, with a tentative D call TRBD2 (5 bases). CDR3 length: 15 amino acids. V lost 0 bases to trimming and J lost 5 bases, with 10 bases between them. Germline V CDR1 and CDR2: SGHAT, FQNNGV. CDR3 loop: CASSLEGRRTGELFF. CDR3 sequence (DNA): TGTGCCAGCAGCTTAGAGGGGAGACGGACCGGGGAGCTGTTTTTT.

V and J are TRBV27 and TRBJ1-4; D is ambiguous. CDR3 length equals 15 residues. V was shortened by 5 bases and J by 0 bases, with 10 bases between the two germline ends. CDR1 and CDR2 from the germline V gene are MNHEY and SMNVEV (reference sequence). The DNA for the CDR3 is TGTGCCAGCAGTCCCAACGGGGCAACTAATGAAAAACTGTTTTTT. This codes for CASSPNGATNEKLFF.

CDR3 DNA sequence: TGTGCCAGCAGCCAAGTGGGGGGGCCTTACAATGAGCAGTTCTTC. Translation gives CASSQVGGPYNEQFF. V gene TRBV11-2 combines with J gene TRBJ2-1, with D possibly being TRBD2 (7 bases). The CDR3 has 15 amino acids. V was shortened by 5 bases and J by 4 bases, with 15 bases between the two germline ends. The germline gives CDR1 SGHAT, CDR2 FQNNGV.

The table lists this clone with a few counts. V gene TRBV19 combines with J gene TRBJ2-6; 8 positions agree with TRBD1. This CDR3 contains 17 residues. Germline assignment: CDR1 LNHDA and CDR2 SQIVND (reference sequence). V dropped 7 bases and J dropped 1; count of bases not matched to a gene: 9. CDR3: CASTLDRAPSGANVLTF. DNA of the CDR3: TGTGCCAGTACCCTGGACAGGGCCCCTTCTGGGGCCAACGTCCTGACTTTC.

This clone was seen only once. At one end, the junction sequence differs from germline, possibly due to a read error. The V and J genes are TRBV7-2 and TRBJ2-3; weak D call: TRBD2 (5 bases). The CDR3 is 14 residues long. Germline CDR1 is SGHTA and CDR2 is FQGNSA. CDR3 in amino acids: CASSLWESTDAQYF. CDR3 DNA sequence: TGTGCCAGCAGCTTATGGGAGAGCACAGATGCGCAGTATTTT.

This rearrangement joins TRBV27 to TRBJ2-1; 15 bases match TRBD2. In germline, CDR1 is MNHEY, CDR2 SMNVEV (reference sequence). The CDR3 runs 15 residues. The V segment lost 6 bases and the J segment 10 bases; nucleotides outside the gene matches: 7. The DNA for the CDR3 is TGTGCCAGCAGACCCACCGGGACTAGCGGGGGGGAGCAGTTCTTC. It is translated as CASRPTGTSGGEQFF.

The chain couples TRBV27 to TRBJ2-1; 8 bases are shared with TRBD2. The CDR3 spans 12 residues. The V gene's germline CDR1 is MNHEY and CDR2 SMNVEV (reference sequence). V was pared by 8 bases and J by 9 bases, with 6 bases of the junction left unmatched. In nucleotides, the CDR3 is TGTGCCAGCTCAGGCGGGGGGAGTGAGCAGTTCTTC. Translated: CASSGGGSEQFF.

The V call is TRBV2, the J call TRBJ2-7; D might be TRBD1 (7 bases). The CDR3 is 14 amino acids. Per the germline V gene, CDR1 is SNHLY and CDR2 is FYNNEI. Trimming pared 6 bases from V and 3 bases from J, leaving 15 bases between. The DNA for the CDR3 is TGTGCCAGCAGGCGGGACAGTGAATTCTACGAGCAGTACTTC. Translated: CASRRDSEFYEQYF.